Each of the 26 T cell receptor beta chains below was sequenced from the same sample in a study of identical twins (TCRdb year 2016). The receptor library was made with 5' RACE. Sequencing relied on an Illumina HiSeq 2000. TCRdb reprocessed the public reads (quality trimming at Q25 with fastp, clone calling with MiXCR) and kept in-frame beta chains. Each entry merges the rows of one CDR3 protein and shows their most common DNA and genes. This sample comprises 350,000 or so distinct CDR3 sequences, roughly 12% of them detected only once. The top ten hold more than 6% of the sample. These records were also assigned to another study, of yellow fever vaccine responses in identical twins.

Sequencing was done on a sample of CD8+ T cells sorted from blood. The source is a woman between 18 and 30 years old in good health.

This clonotype was seen many times. The V gene is TRBV16, the J gene TRBJ1-2, with a weak D call TRBD1 (6 bases). Germline V gene lookup returns CDR1 KGHSY and CDR2 FQNENV. V lost 5 bases and J lost 9, with 13 bases in between. The CDR3 consists of 12 residues. CDR3 residues: CASSSPGQRYTF. The CDR3 DNA is TGTGCCAGCAGCTCGCCGGGACAACGCTACACCTTC. The variable domain in full, with the rest retrieved from reference TRBV16 and TRBJ1-2, is GEEVAQTPKHLVRGEGQKAKLYCAPIKGHSYVFWYQQVLKNEFKFLISFQNENVFDETGMPKERFSAKCLPNSPCSLEIQATKLEDSAVYFCASSSPGQRYTFGSGTRLTVV.

This clonotype was observed a handful of times. The chain couples TRBV20-1 to TRBJ2-2; 7 nucleotides agree with TRBD2. The CDR3 is 17 amino acids. Germline V CDR1 and CDR2: DFQATT, SNEGSKA (reference sequence). The ends lost 0 bases at V and 1 base at J; junction bases unmatched: 8. The CDR3 sequence: CSARDHVPSGNTGELFF. The CDR3 DNA sequence: TGCAGTGCTAGAGATCATGTGCCTAGCGGGAACACCGGGGAGCTGTTTTTT.

V gene TRBV12-3 or TRBV12-4 combines with J gene TRBJ2-2, with a possible D match to TRBD1 (6 bases). Between the trimmed V and J ends, which lost 6 bases and 5 bases, there was a span of 22 bases. The CDR3 extends over 17 amino acids. The chain's CDR3 is CASSLTPPRQETGELFF. CDR3 sequence (DNA): TGTGCCAGCAGCCTAACCCCTCCGCGACAGGAGACCGGGGAGCTGTTTTTT.

Only a few counts were recorded for this clonotype. The rearrangement joins TRBV5-1 to TRBJ1-5, with no clear D. Germline loops: CDR1 SGHRS, CDR2 YFSETQ. This CDR3 has 14 amino acids. Trimming left V 6 bases short and J 7 bases short, with 17 bases between. CDR3 DNA sequence: TGCGCCAGCACGCTTCGGGGTGCAATACAGCCCCAGCATTTT. As protein: CASTLRGAIQPQHF.

The chain has TRBV4-1 and TRBJ2-7, with 11 bases that match TRBD2. V lost 2 bases and J lost 5; bases outside the gene matches: 5. The germline gives CDR1 MGHRA, CDR2 YSYEKL. There are 15 residues in the CDR3. The CDR3 region has the DNA TGCGCCAGCAGCCAACCTAGCGGGAGGATGAACGAGCAGTACTTC. Encoded protein: CASSQPSGRMNEQYF.

The chain links TRBV28 to TRBJ1-2; D is unclear. From germline, CDR1 is MDHEN and CDR2 SYDVKM. V was clipped by 5 bases and J by 2 bases, with 18 bases between them. The CDR3 is 16 residues long. Written as DNA, the CDR3 is TGTGCCAGCAGTCTTAATGGGGAGATACTAAACTATGGCTACACCTTC. This sequence encodes CASSLNGEILNYGYTF.

This clonotype was counted many times. This rearrangement joins TRBV29-1 to TRBJ1-1; D is ambiguous. Trimming stripped 0 bases from V and 4 bases from J, with 6 bases between. The CDR3 spans 12 residues. Germline CDR1 is SQVTM and CDR2 is ANQGSEA. Here the CDR3 reads CSVEDGRTEAFF. CDR3 DNA: TGCAGCGTTGAAGATGGGCGCACTGAAGCTTTCTTT.

This clonotype was counted many times. The CDR3 DNA follows: TGTGCCAGCAGCCAAGTTATCTCCTCCTACGAGCAGTACTTC. Translating it yields CASSQVISSYEQYF. V usage is TRBV3-1 and J usage is TRBJ2-7, with D hard to call. The CDR3 covers 14 residues. Trimming removed 1 base from V and 0 bases from J, with 7 bases in between. Germline loops: CDR1 LGHDT, CDR2 YNNKEL (reference sequence).

The table lists this clonotype with many counts. The rearrangement joins TRBV20-1 to TRBJ2-1; a weak D match, TRBD1 (5 bases). V was pared by 6 bases and J by 7 bases, with 13 bases between. Germline V gene sequence: CDR1 DFQATT, CDR2 SNEGSKA (reference sequence). CDR3 size: 12 residues. The CDR3 bases are TGCAGTGCCCGGCCAGGGCGGAATGAGCAGTTCTTC. It specifies CSARPGRNEQFF.

The sample holds a few counts of this clonotype. The chain links TRBV4-1 to TRBJ2-7; TRBD1 might be the D (6 bases). This CDR3 is 14 amino acids long. Germline lookup yields CDR1 MGHRA and CDR2 YSYEKL. V was clipped by 1 base and J by 3 bases, with 10 bases between them. This chain's CDR3 is CASSQGAGDYEQYF. In DNA, the CDR3 is TGCGCCAGCAGCCAAGGGGCAGGGGACTACGAGCAGTACTTC.

This clonotype was seen many times. The junction does not match germline at one end; this may be a read error. This chain connects TRBV24-1 to TRBJ2-1; D remains unclear. The CDR3 has 9 amino acids. From germline, CDR1 is KGHDR and CDR2 SFDVKD. The CDR3 DNA reads as TGTGCCACCAGTGAGGGGTACCCATTC. It encodes CATSEGYPF.

This clonotype was seen many times. The rearrangement joins TRBV4-2 to TRBJ2-7, with 10 bases identical to TRBD2. CDR3 length: 16 residues. V shed 0 bases and J 2 bases; nucleotides not matched to a gene: 4. The germline V gene encodes CDR1 LGHNA and CDR2 YNFKEQ. The CDR3 DNA reads TGTGCCAGCAGCCAAGATCAAACTAGCGGGACCTACGAGCAGTACTTC. Encoded protein: CASSQDQTSGTYEQYF.

The rearrangement joins TRBV13 to TRBJ2-5; a weak D match, TRBD2 (5 bases). The CDR3 is 14 amino acids. The germline CDR1 and CDR2 sequences are PRHDT and FYEKMQ (reference sequence). Trimming pared 4 bases from V and 4 bases from J, leaving 13 bases between. In DNA, the CDR3 is TGTGCCAGCAGCTCACTAGTCGGTAGAGAGACCCAGTACTTC. It encodes CASSSLVGRETQYF.

This clonotype showed up just a few times. The chain joins TRBV20-1 to TRBJ2-7, with TRBD2 as a possible D gene (6 bases). Trimming took 3 bases from V and 2 from J, leaving 14 bases between them. From germline, CDR1 is DFQATT and CDR2 SNEGSKA (reference sequence). CDR3 length equals 14 residues. This CDR3 is CSASDRGTPYEQYF. The CDR3 DNA reads as TGCAGTGCTAGTGATCGCGGGACCCCCTACGAGCAGTACTTC.

This clonotype was seen only a few times. The rearrangement joins TRBV12-3 or TRBV12-4 to TRBJ1-2; no definite D call. The CDR3 contains 13 residues. The V end lost 5 bases, the J end lost 4 bases, and 11 bases lay between the germline ends. The chain's CDR3 is CASSPGYGYGYTF. The CDR3 DNA reads as TGTGCCAGCAGTCCCGGTTATGGCTATGGCTACACCTTC.

This chain links TRBV5-1 with TRBJ2-6; possible D gene TRBD1, 6 bases. Germline CDR1 and CDR2: SGHRS and YFSETQ. The CDR3 extends over 21 amino acids. V lost 0 bases to trimming and J lost 5 bases, with 27 bases between them. The CDR3 region is CASSLADPPGESHPWANVLTF. In DNA form, the CDR3 reads TGCGCCAGCAGCTTGGCCGACCCTCCAGGGGAATCACACCCTTGGGCCAACGTCCTGACTTTC.

This clonotype was detected only a few times. The rearrangement uses TRBV20-1 and TRBJ1-1, with D hard to call. The CDR3 length is 15 residues. Germline loops: CDR1 DFQATT, CDR2 SNEGSKA (reference sequence). Trimming took off 6 bases at V and 0 bases at J, with 17 bases between the two ends. The CDR3 protein is CSAILGGSMNTEAFF. As DNA, the CDR3 is TGCAGTGCCATACTTGGAGGCTCCATGAACACTGAAGCTTTCTTT.

This clonotype was counted between two and nine times. DNA of the CDR3: TGTGCCAGCTCACCAAGCTTGGGACTACTATACGAGCAGTACTTC. It codes for CASSPSLGLLYEQYF. The gene calls are TRBV18 and TRBJ2-7; TRBD2 agrees at 7 bases. Trimming took 2 bases from V and 4 from J; bases not matched to a gene: 8. This CDR3 is built from 15 residues. Germline CDR1 is KGHSH and CDR2 is LQKENI.

This clonotype has a handful of counts. The gene calls are TRBV5-1 and TRBJ1-4; perhaps TRBD1 as D (5 bases). V lost 0 bases to trimming and J lost 2 bases, with 11 bases between them. The CDR3 totals 16 residues. CDR1 is SGHRS and CDR2 is YFSETQ in the germline V gene. The CDR3 loop reads CASSLAGRSTNEKLFF. The CDR3, as DNA: TGCGCCAGCAGCTTGGCAGGGAGATCGACTAATGAAAAACTGTTTTTT.

This clonotype has only a few counts. V gene TRBV4-1 combines with J gene TRBJ2-7; D unresolved. Germline V gene sequence: CDR1 MGHRA, CDR2 YSYEKL. V gave up 1 base and J gave up 5 bases, with 12 bases separating them. This CDR3 region has 14 residues. DNA of the CDR3: TGCGCCAGCAGCCAAGGAGGCAGCCTCGACGAGCAGTACGTC. It yields the protein CASSQGGSLDEQYV.

This chain connects TRBV13 to TRBJ2-2, with D perhaps assigned TRBD1 or TRBD2 (6 bases each). The CDR3 runs 15 residues. In germline, CDR1 is PRHDT, CDR2 FYEKMQ (reference sequence). V was clipped by 5 bases and J by 7 bases, with 17 bases between them. The CDR3 loop is CASSQRGASNGELFF. The CDR3 DNA is TGTGCCAGCAGCCAGAGGGGGGCTTCCAACGGGGAGCTGTTTTTT.

This clonotype was seen a handful of times. V usage is TRBV4-1 and J usage is TRBJ1-1; D might be TRBD1 (6 bases). Between the trimmed V and J ends, which lost 2 bases and 4 bases, there was a span of 14 bases. The CDR3 loop spans 15 amino acids. Germline assignment: CDR1 MGHRA and CDR2 YSYEKL. CDR3 region: CASSQSGARVTEAFF. As DNA, the CDR3 is TGCGCCAGCAGCCAATCGGGGGCGCGGGTCACTGAAGCTTTCTTT.

The V call is TRBV4-1, the J call TRBJ2-3, with 8 bases fitting TRBD2. The CDR3 has 13 amino acids. Germline V gene sequence: CDR1 MGHRA, CDR2 YSYEKL. V was clipped by 6 bases and J by 5 bases; unmatched bases: 4. The CDR3 is CASSPGLGDTQYF. CDR3 nucleotides: TGCGCCAGCAGTCCGGGACTAGGAGATACGCAGTATTTT.

The V and J genes are TRBV3-1 and TRBJ2-1; D possibly matches TRBD1 or TRBD2 (5 bases each). CDR3 length: 14 residues. CDR1 LGHDT and CDR2 YNNKEL come from the germline V gene (reference sequence). V lost 0 bases and J lost 12, with 15 bases in between. Here the CDR3 reads CASSQEGPGLGQFF. The CDR3 nucleotides are TGTGCCAGCAGCCAAGAGGGACCCGGGCTCGGGCAGTTCTTC.

This clonotype was counted ten times or more. The V gene is TRBV29-1, the J gene TRBJ2-3; 13 bases align to TRBD2. This CDR3 contains 16 residues. Germline V gene sequence: CDR1 SQVTM, CDR2 ANQGSEA. With V trimmed by 6 bases and J by 4 bases, 10 bases remained unmatched. The CDR3 spells CSVEEGLAGWSDTQYF. The CDR3 DNA reads TGCAGCGTCGAGGAGGGACTAGCGGGATGGTCAGATACGCAGTATTTT.

V usage is TRBV5-4 and J usage is TRBJ2-7; 10 bases agree with TRBD1. The junction had 4 bases not matched to a gene; V was cut back by 0 bases and J by 7 bases. CDR1 and CDR2 from the germline V gene are SGHNT and YYREEE (reference sequence). The CDR3 runs 14 residues. CDR3 protein: CASSLGQGAWEQYF. The CDR3 DNA follows: TGTGCCAGCAGCTTGGGACAGGGGGCTTGGGAGCAGTACTTC.